This TCR beta chain was sequenced during a study of T cells and Merkel cell carcinoma outcomes. Study-level results: In Merkel cell carcinoma, repertoire and T-cell density reportedly predicted outcomes.

Remarks on this clone: Its antigen is not known.

The table came from immunoSEQ multiplex PCR; TCRdb's copy has only in-frame clones and leaves some out. The sample records roughly 6,400 clones, approximately 75% being singletons. The germline V gene encodes CDR1 SGHTA and CDR2 FQGTGA. The CDR3 extends over 12 amino acids. Trimming pared 5 bases from V and 7 bases from J, leaving 10 bases between. This chain uses TRBV7-3 with TRBJ2-3; D is unresolved. The receptor was derived from a human donor with Merkel cell carcinoma. Some clones in this sample may be carry-over from other donors' samples. Sequences were obtained from tumor tissue from Merkel cell carcinoma. CDR3 amino acids: CASSTDQYTQYF. Written as DNA, the CDR3 is TGTGCCAGCAGCACGGACCAATATACGCAGTATTTT.